This T cell receptor (beta chain) was recorded in a study of T cell responses to AZD1222 COVID-19 vaccine (dated by TCRdb to 2020 to 2023). The study in broad terms: AZD1222 recipients whose second dose came at about 4 weeks and those whose second dose came at about 12 weeks were combined into one group, since spike-specific TCR depth and breadth did not differ between the two schedules. Enrollment into the trials was organized by age into subgroups of 18-55, 56-69 and 70-plus years, and those subgroups contained about 160, 30 and 59 TCR-sequenced participants, respectively. A total of 230 to 250 trial participants underwent TCR sequencing, of whom nearly 210 received two doses of AZD1222 and some 26 received two doses of the MenACWY control vaccine.

Study-wide conclusions, independent of this receptor: Spike-specific TCR breadth and depth rose significantly after two AZD1222 doses compared with day 0 and with MenACWY recipients. Reportedly, almost half of the unique spike-specific TCRs recognized epitopes lying outside the regions that are mutated in the B.1.351 and B.1.1.7 variants. The 56-69-year group was small, and its depth increase did not reach significance, likely because of low power. Participants were mostly white British and included more females than males, and it was suggested by the authors that clonal diversity may have been underestimated. No day 14 peak-response samples were available, so repertoires were characterized only after the peak T cell response. Conclusions about previously exposed vaccinees are limited because only a handful of AZD1222 recipients were SARS-CoV-2 seropositive at baseline. CD4 TCRs associated with the vaccine covered the entire spike protein, and the dominant responses were in regions 160-218 and 743-854.

The CDR3 regions of human TCRbeta chains were analyzed by immunosequencing. On the authors' methods: TCRs in the repertoires were matched against a reference library of SARS-CoV-2-specific TCRs that had been generated with the MIRA antigen-specificity platform. Breadth was defined as the fraction of unique TCRs that were SARS-CoV-2-associated, and depth was defined as the fraction of total T cells that were SARS-CoV-2-associated. Using the MIRA data, every spike-specific TCR was mapped to the spike region that the TCR reacted to and assigned to either a CD4 or a CD8 class. Log10-transformed breadth and depth values were compared by one-way ANOVA with Sidak's multiple comparisons tests. TCRdb carries this immuneACCESS record with in-frame sequences only. Its versions omit some clonotypes, under half of them owing to an unresolved V gene in the studies checked, with the rest unexplained. Clonal size and the V and J genes are those of that table, whereas D and trimming came from the DNA. This sample is represented by around 110,000 clones; just under 95% of them were singletons. About 3% of the sample comes from the top ten.

This clone was seen just once. No cognate antigen has been identified for it. No quality values exist for individual bases; no much larger clone is one base distant. The sample's time point label is to be understood as: baseline before first vaccination. Vaccinee samples were obtained from the UK trials COV001 and COV002, which included a single-blind randomized controlled phase 2/3 trial of AZD1222 (ChAdOx1 nCoV-19) in healthy adults. For TCRbeta chain sequencing, PBMC samples from trial participants were taken at day 0 and at day 28 after the second dose. V loses 5 bases, J loses 7 bases, and the germline ends lie 11 bases apart. The germline V gene provides CDR1 SQVTM and CDR2 ANQGSEA. CDR3 length: 11 amino acids, cysteine to phenylalanine. Only the CDR3 DNA stays, 33 bases, in frame from base 1.

The starting material was peripheral blood, obtained on day 0 of AZD1222 vaccination. The origin of this receptor is an adult in good health. Recombination connected TRBV29-1 to TRBJ1-2; confidence is insufficient to name the D gene. The CDR3 protein is CSVPRVRGYTF. The base sequence is TGCAGCGTTCCCCGAGTCCGTGGCTACACCTTC.